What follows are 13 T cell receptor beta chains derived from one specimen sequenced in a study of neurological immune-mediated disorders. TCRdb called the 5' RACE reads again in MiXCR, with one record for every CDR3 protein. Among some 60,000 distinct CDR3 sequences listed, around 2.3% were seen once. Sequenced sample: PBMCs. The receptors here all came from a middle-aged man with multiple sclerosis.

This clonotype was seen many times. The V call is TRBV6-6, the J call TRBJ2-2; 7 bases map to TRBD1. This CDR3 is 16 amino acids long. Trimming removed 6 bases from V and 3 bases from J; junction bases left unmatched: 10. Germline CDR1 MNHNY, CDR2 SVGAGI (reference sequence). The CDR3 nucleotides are TGTGCCAGCAGACAGACCCGACAGGGTGACACCGGGGAGCTGTTTTTT. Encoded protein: CASRQTRQGDTGELFF.

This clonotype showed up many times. The CDR3 nucleotides are TGTGCCAGCAGCTTCGACAGGAATAATGAAAAACTGTTTTTT. Translating it yields CASSFDRNNEKLFF. The chain combines TRBV3-1 with TRBJ1-4; TRBD1 is a possible D gene (6 bases). Deletions cut 5 bases from V and 4 bases from J, with 11 bases between. The CDR3 sequence is 14 residues long. The germline V gene encodes CDR1 LGHDT and CDR2 YNNKEL (reference sequence).

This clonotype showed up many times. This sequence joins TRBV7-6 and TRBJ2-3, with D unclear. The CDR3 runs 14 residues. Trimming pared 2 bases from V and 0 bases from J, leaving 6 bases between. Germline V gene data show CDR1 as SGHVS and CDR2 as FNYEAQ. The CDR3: CASSLSISTDTQYF. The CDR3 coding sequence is TGTGCCAGCAGCTTAAGTATCAGCACAGATACGCAGTATTTT.

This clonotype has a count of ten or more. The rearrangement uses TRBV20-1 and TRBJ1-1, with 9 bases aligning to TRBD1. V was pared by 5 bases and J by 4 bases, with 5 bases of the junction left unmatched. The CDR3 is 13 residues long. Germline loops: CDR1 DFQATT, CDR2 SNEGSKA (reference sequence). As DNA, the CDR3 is TGCAGTGCTGGGACAGGGAAGGTCACTGAAGCTTTCTTT. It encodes CSAGTGKVTEAFF.

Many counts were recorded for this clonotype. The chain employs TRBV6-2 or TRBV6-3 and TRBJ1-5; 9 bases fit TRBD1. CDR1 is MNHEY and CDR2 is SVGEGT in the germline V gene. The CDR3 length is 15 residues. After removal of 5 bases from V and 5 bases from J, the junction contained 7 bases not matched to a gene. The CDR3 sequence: CASSKGQGNHQPQHF. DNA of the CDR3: TGTGCCAGCAGTAAGGGACAGGGAAATCATCAGCCCCAGCATTTT.

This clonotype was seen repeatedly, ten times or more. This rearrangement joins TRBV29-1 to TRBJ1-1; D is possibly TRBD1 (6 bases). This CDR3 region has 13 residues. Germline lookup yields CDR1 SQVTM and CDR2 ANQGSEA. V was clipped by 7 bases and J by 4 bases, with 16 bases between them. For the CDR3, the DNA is TGCAGCGCTGGGGGGGCCGGGGGCACTGAAGCTTTCTTT. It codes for CSAGGAGGTEAFF.

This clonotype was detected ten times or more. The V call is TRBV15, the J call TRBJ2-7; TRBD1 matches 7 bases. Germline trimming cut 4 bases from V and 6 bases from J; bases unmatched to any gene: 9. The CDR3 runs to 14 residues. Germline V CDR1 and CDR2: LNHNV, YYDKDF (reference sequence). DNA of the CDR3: TGTGCCACCAGCATCGGGCAGGGGGACGCCGAGCAGTACTTC. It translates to CATSIGQGDAEQYF.

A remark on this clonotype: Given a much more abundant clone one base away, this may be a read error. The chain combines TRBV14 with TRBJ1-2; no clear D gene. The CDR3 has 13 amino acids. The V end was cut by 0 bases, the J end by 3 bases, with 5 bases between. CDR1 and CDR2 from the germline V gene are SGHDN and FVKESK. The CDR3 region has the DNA TGTGCCAGCAGCCAAGATTTCCACTATGGCTACACCTTC. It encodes CASSQDFHYGYTF. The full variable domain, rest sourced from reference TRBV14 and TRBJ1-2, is EAGVTQFPSHSVIEKGQTVTLRCDPISGHDNLYWYRRVMGKEIKFLLHFVKESKQDESGMPNNRFLAERTGGTYSTLKVQPAELEDSGVYFCASSQDFHYGYTFGSGTRLTVV.

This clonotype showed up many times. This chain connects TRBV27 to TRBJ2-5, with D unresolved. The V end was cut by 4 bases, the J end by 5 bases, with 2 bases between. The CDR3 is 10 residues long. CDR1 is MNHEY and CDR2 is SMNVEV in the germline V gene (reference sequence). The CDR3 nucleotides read TGTGCCAGCAGTTGGGAGACCCAGTACTTC. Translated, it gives CASSWETQYF.

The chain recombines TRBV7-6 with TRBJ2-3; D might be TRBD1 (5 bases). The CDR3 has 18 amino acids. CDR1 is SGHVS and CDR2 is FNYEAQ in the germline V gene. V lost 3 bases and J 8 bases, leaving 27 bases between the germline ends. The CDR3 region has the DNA TGTGCCAGCAGCTTTGGAGCTTCGGCGGCTCTCCAAAGGGGTACGCAGTATTTT. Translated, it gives CASSFGASAALQRGTQYF.

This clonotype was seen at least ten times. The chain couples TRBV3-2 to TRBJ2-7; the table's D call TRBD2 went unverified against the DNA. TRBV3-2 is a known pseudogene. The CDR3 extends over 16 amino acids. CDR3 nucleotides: TGTGCCAGCAGCCAATCGGTAGGGAATAGCTCCTACGAGCAGTACTTC. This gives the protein CASSQSVGNSSYEQYF.

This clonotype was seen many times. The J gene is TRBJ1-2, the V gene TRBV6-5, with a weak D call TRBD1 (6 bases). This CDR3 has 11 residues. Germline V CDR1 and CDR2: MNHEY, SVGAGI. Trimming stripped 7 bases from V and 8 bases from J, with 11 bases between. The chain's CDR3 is CASMRGDGYTF. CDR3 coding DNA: TGTGCCAGCATGAGGGGGGACGGCTACACCTTC.

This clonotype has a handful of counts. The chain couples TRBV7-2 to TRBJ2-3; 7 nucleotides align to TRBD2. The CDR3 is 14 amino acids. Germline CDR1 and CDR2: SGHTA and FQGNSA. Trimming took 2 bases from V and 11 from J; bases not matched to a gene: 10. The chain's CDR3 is CASSLSRLATKQYF. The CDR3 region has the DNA TGTGCCAGCAGCTTATCCAGACTAGCCACAAAGCAGTATTTT.